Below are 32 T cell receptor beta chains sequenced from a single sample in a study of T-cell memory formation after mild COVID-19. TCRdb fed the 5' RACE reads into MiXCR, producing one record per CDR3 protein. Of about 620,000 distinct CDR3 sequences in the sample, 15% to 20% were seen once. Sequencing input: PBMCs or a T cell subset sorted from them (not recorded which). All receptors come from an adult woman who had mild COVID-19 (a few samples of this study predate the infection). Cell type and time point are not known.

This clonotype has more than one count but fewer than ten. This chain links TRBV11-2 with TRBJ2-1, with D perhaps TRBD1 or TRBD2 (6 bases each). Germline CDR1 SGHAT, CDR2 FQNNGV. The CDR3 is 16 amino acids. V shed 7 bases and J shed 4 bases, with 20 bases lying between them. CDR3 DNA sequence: TGTGCCAGCAAAAGGGGGGACGGCGGTTTTTACAATGAGCAGTTCTTC. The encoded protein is CASKRGDGGFYNEQFF.

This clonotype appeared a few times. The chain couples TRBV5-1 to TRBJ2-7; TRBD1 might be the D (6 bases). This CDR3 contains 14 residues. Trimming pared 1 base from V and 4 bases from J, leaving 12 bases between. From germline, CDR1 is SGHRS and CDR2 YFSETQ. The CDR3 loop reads CASSLWDITYEQYF. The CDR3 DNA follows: TGCGCCAGCAGCTTGTGGGACATCACGTACGAGCAGTACTTC.

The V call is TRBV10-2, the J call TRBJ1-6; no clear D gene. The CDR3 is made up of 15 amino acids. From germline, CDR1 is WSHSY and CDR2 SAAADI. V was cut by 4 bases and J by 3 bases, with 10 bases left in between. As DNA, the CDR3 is TGCGCCAGCAGTGGGAGTCCGAACTATAATTCACCCCTCCACTTT. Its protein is CASSGSPNYNSPLHF.

In DNA, the CDR3 is TGTGCCAGCACCCAACGTCAGGGGTCCACTGAAGCTTTCTTT. Its translation: CASTQRQGSTEAFF. J is TRBJ1-1 and V is TRBV12-3 or TRBV12-4; D is possibly TRBD1 (6 bases). The ends were cut back, 7 bases at V and 4 bases at J, with 16 bases in the middle. This CDR3 is 14 amino acids long.

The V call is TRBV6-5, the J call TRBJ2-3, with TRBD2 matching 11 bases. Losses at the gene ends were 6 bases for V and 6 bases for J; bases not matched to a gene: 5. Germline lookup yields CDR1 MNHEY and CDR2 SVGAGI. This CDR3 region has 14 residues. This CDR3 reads CASRHLAGGDTQYF. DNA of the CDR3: TGTGCCAGCAGACATCTAGCGGGAGGTGATACGCAGTATTTT.

As DNA, the CDR3 is TGTGCCAGCAGCCATATAGCGGGAGGGAGCTCCTACAATGAGCAGTTCTTC. Translation: CASSHIAGGSSYNEQFF. The chain recombines TRBV4-2 with TRBJ2-1, with 11 positions matching TRBD2. This CDR3 region has 17 residues. Germline V gene sequence: CDR1 LGHNA, CDR2 YNFKEQ. Trimming cost V 3 bases and J 0 bases; bases outside gene matches: 4.

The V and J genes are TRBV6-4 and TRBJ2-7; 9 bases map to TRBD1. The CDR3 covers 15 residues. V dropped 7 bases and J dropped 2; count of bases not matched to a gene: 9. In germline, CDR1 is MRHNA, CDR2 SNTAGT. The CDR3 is CASITGTGNTYEQYF. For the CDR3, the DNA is TGTGCCAGCATCACCGGGACAGGGAATACCTACGAGCAGTACTTC.

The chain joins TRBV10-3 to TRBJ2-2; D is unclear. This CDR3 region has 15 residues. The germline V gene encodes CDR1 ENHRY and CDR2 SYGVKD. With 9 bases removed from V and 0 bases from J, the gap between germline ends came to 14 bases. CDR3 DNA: TGTGCCATAAGACTCCAGGAAGCGAACACCGGGGAGCTGTTTTTT. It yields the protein CAIRLQEANTGELFF.

The CDR3 protein is CATLHVGKDTQYF. CDR3 bases: TGTGCCACCTTACATGTTGGCAAAGATACGCAGTATTTT. The chain recombines TRBV19 with TRBJ2-3; unclear D gene. V was pared by 10 bases and J by 5 bases, with 16 bases between. The CDR3 spans 13 residues. Per the germline V gene, CDR1 is LNHDA and CDR2 is SQIVND (reference sequence).

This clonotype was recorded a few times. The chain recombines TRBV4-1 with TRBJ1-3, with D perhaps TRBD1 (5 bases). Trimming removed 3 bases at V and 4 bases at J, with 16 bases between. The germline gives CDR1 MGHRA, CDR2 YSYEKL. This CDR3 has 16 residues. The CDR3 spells CASSQLAGTWGNTIYF. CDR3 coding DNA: TGCGCCAGCAGCCAGTTGGCCGGGACCTGGGGAAACACCATATATTTT.

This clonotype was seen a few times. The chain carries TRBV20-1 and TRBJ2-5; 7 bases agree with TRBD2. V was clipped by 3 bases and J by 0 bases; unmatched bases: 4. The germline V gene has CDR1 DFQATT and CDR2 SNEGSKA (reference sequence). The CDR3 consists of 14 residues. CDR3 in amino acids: CSASGRGYQETQYF. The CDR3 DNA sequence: TGCAGTGCTAGTGGGCGGGGGTACCAAGAGACCCAGTACTTC.

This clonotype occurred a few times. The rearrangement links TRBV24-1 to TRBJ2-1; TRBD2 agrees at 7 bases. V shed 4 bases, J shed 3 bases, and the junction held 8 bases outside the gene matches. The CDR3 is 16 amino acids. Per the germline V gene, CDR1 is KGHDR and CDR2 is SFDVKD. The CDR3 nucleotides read TGTGCCACCAGTGACGTGAGCGGGATAGGCTACAATGAGCAGTTCTTC. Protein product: CATSDVSGIGYNEQFF.

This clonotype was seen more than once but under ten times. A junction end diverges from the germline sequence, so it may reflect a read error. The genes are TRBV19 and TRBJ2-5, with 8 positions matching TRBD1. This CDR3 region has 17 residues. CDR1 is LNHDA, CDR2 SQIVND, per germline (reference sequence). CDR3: CASSIDGDRRLQEPQYF. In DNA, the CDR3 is TGTGCCAGTAGTATAGATGGGGACAGGAGACTCCAAGAGCCCCAGTACTTC.

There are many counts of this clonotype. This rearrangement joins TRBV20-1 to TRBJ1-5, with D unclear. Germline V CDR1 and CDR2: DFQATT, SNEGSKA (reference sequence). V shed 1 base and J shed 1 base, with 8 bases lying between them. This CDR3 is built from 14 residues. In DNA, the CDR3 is TGCAGTGCTAGAGTGGTTGGGAGCAATCAGCCCCAGCATTTT. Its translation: CSARVVGSNQPQHF.

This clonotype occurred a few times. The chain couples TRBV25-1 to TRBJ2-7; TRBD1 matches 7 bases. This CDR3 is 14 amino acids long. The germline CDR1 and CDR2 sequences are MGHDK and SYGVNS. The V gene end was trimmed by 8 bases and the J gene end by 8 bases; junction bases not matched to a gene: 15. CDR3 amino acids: CASSETGSMRKQYF. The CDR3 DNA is TGTGCCAGCTCCGAGACAGGGAGTATGCGGAAGCAGTACTTC.

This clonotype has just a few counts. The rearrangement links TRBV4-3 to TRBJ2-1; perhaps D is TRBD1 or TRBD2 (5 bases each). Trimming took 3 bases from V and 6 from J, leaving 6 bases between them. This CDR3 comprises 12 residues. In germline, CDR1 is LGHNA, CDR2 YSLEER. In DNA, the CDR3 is TGCGCCAGCAGCCAGGGGGTCAATGAGCAGTTCTTC. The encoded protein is CASSQGVNEQFF.

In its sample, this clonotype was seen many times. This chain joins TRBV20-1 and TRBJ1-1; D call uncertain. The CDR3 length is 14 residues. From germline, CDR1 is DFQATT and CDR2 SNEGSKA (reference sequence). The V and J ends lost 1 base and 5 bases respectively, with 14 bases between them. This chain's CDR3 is CSARGGRGVTEAFF. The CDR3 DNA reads TGCAGTGCTAGAGGTGGCCGGGGAGTGACTGAAGCTTTCTTT.

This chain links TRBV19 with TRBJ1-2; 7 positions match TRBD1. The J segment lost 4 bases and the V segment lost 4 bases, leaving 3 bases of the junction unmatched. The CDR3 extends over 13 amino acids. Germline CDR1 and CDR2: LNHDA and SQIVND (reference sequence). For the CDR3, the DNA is TGTGCCAGTAGTACACAGGGGAGCTATGGCTACACCTTC. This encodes CASSTQGSYGYTF.

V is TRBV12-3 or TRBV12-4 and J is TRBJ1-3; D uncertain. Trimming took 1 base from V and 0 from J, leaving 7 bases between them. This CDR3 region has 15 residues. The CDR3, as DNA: TGTGCCAGCAGTTTAGAGGACTACTCTGGAAACACCATATATTTT. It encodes CASSLEDYSGNTIYF.

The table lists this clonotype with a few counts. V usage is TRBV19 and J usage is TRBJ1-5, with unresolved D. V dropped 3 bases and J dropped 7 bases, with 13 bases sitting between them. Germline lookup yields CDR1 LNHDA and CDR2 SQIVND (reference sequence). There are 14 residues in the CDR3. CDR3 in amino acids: CASSIRTGPQPQHF. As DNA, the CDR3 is TGTGCCAGTAGTATCCGGACGGGCCCCCAGCCCCAGCATTTT.

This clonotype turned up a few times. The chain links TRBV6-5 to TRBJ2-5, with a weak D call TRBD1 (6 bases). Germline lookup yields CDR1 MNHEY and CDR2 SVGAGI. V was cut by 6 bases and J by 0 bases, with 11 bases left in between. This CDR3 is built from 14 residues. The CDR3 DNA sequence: TGTGCCAGCAGATCAGGGGCGGACCAAGAGACCCAGTACTTC. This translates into CASRSGADQETQYF.

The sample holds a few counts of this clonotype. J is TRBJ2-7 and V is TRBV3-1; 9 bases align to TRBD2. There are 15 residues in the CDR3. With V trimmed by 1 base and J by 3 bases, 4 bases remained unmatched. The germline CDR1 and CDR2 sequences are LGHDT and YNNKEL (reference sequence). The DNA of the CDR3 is TGTGCCAGCAGCCAAGCTAGCGGGGTCCTCTACGAGCAGTACTTC. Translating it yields CASSQASGVLYEQYF.

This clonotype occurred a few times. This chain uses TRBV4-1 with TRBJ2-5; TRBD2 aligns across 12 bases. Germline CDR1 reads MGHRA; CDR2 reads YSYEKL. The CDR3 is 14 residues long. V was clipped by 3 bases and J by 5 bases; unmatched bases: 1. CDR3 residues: CASSQLAGGETQYF. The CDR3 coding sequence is TGCGCCAGCAGCCAGCTAGCGGGGGGGGAGACCCAGTACTTC.

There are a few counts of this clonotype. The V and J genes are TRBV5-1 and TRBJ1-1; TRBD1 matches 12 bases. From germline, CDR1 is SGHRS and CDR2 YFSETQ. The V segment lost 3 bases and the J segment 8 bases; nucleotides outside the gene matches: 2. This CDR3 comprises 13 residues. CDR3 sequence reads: CASSWDRGQEAFF. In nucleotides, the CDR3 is TGCGCCAGCAGCTGGGACAGGGGGCAAGAAGCTTTCTTT.

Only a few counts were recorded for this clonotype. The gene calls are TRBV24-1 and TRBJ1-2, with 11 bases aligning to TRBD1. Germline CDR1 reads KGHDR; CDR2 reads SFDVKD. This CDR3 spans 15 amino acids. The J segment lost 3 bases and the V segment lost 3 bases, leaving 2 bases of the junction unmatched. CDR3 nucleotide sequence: TGTGCCACCAGTGATCGGACAGGGGGCTACTATGGCTACACCTTC. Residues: CATSDRTGGYYGYTF.

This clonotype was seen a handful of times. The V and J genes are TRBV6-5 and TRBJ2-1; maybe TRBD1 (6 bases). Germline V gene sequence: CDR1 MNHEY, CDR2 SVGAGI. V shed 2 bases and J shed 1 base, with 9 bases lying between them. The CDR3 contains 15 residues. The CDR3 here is CASSYGGQSYNEQFF. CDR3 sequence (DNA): TGTGCCAGCAGTTACGGAGGACAGTCCTACAATGAGCAGTTCTTC.

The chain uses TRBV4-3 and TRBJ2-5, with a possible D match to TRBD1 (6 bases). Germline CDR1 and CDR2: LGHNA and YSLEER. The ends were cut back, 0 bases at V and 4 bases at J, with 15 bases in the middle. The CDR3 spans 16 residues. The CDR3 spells CASSQDFTGLGETQYF. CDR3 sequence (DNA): TGCGCCAGCAGCCAAGATTTTACAGGGTTAGGAGAGACCCAGTACTTC.

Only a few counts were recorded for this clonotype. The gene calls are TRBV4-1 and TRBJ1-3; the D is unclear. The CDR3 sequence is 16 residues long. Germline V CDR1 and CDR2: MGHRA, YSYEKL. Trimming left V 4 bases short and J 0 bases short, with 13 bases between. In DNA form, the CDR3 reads TGCGCCAGCAGCCGAGGAATAGGCGACTCTGGAAACACCATATATTTT. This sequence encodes CASSRGIGDSGNTIYF.

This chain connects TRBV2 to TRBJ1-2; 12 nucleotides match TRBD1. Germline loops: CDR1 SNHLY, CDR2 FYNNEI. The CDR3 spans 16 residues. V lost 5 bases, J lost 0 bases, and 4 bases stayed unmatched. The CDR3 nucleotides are TGTGCCAGCAGTCCGGGACAGGGGGCCGCTAACTATGGCTACACCTTC. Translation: CASSPGQGAANYGYTF.

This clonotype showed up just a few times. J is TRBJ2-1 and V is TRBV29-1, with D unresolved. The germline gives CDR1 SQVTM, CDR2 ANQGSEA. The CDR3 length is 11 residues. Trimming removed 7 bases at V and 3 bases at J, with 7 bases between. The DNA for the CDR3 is TGCAGCGCCCCCTTCTACAATGAGCAGTTCTTC. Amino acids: CSAPFYNEQFF.

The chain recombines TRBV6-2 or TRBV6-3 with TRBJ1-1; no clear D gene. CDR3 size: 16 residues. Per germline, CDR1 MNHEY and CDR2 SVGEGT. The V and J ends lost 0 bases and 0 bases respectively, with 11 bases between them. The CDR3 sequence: CASSYSKLLLNTEAFF. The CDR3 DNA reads TGTGCCAGCAGTTACTCGAAGTTACTGTTGAACACTGAAGCTTTCTTT.

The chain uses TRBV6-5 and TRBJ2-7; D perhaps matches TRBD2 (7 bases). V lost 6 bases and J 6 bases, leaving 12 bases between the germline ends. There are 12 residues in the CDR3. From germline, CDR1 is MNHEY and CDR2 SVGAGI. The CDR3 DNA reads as TGTGCCAGCAGGACCGGGGGGCGCGAGCAGTACTTC. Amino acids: CASRTGGREQYF.